Each of the 6 T cell receptor beta chains below was sequenced from the same sample in a study of technical replicates of blood from a handful of donors (TCRdb year 2017). The library was produced with the immunoSEQ multiplex PCR assay. Not all clones reach the TCRdb copy of this immuneACCESS table, which keeps in-frame sequences only. Checked studies attribute under half of the gap to unresolved V genes and leave the rest unexplained. The sample profile shows about 70,000 clones; around 97% of them were found once. 0.2% to 0.25% of the sample goes to the ten largest clones. Sequenced material: T cells isolated from PBMCs. Every receptor here comes from a human donor in good health.

V and J are TRBV2 and TRBJ2-3, with 7 bases fitting TRBD2. This CDR3 region has 15 residues. The ends lost 7 bases at V and 4 bases at J; junction bases unmatched: 11. Germline assignment: CDR1 SNHLY and CDR2 FYNNEI. CDR3 sequence (DNA): TGTGCCAGCACATTGGGTGGGAGGGCCGCAGATACGCAGTATTTT. It specifies CASTLGGRAADTQYF.

This chain joins TRBV27 and TRBJ2-2; 7 nucleotides align to TRBD1. V trimming: 9 bases; J trimming: 4 bases; junction bases outside the gene matches: 11. The CDR3 sequence is 15 residues long. The germline CDR1 and CDR2 sequences are MNHEY and SMNVEV (reference sequence). The CDR3 DNA reads as TGTGCCAGTTCTAGGGGGCGCGTGGGCACCGGGGAGCTGTTTTTT. It yields the protein CASSRGRVGTGELFF.

The V call is TRBV21-1, the J call TRBJ1-4; the table calls TRBD1, which could not be checked here. TRBV21-1 is an annotated pseudogene. This CDR3 has 18 amino acids. DNA for the CDR3: TGTGCCAGCAGCAAAGAAAGGACAGGGGAGAGTGCATATGAAAAACTGTTTTTT. It codes for CASSKERTGESAYEKLFF.

The V and J genes are TRBV11-3 and TRBJ1-1; D call uncertain. V lost 0 bases and J lost 2, with 7 bases in between. The V gene's germline CDR1 is SGHNT and CDR2 YENEEA. CDR3 length: 14 residues. The chain's CDR3 is CASSLEPGNTEAFF. Here the CDR3 DNA reads TGTGCCAGCAGCTTAGAGCCGGGTAACACTGAAGCTTTCTTT.

The chain carries TRBV6-5 and TRBJ2-6, with D tentatively TRBD1 (5 bases). The germline V and J ends were trimmed by 6 bases and 1 base, with 10 bases remaining between them. In germline, CDR1 is MNHEY, CDR2 SVGAGI. This CDR3 is 15 amino acids long. The CDR3 nucleotides read TGTGCCAGCAGCTCGACAGTGTCTGGGGCCAACGTCCTGACTTTC. Its protein product is CASSSTVSGANVLTF.

The gene calls are TRBV27 and TRBJ1-5; the match to TRBD1 covers 7 bases. The CDR3 is made up of 15 amino acids. Germline lookup yields CDR1 MNHEY and CDR2 SMNVEV (reference sequence). V dropped 0 bases and J dropped 7; count of bases not matched to a gene: 6. CDR3 sequence: CASSLSQGGWQPQHF. CDR3 in DNA: TGTGCCAGCAGTTTATCGCAAGGGGGCTGGCAGCCCCAGCATTTT.